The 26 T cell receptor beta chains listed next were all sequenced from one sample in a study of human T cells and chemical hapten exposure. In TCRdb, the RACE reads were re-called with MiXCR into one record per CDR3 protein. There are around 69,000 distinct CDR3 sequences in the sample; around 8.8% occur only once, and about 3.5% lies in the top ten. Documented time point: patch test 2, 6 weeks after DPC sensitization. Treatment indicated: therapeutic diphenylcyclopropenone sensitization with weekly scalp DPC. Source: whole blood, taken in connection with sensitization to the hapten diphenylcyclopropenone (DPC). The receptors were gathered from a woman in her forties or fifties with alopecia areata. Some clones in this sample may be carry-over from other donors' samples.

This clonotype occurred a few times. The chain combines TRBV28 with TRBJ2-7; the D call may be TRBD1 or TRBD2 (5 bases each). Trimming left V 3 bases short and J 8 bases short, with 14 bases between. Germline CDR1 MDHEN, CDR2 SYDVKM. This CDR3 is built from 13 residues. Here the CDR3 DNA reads TGTGCCAGCAGTTTTGATGTTGGGGGTAAGCAGTACTTC. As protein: CASSFDVGGKQYF.

This CDR3 reads CASSPGAYGYTF. The CDR3 nucleotides read TGTGCCAGCAGTCCCGGGGCTTATGGCTACACCTTC. V is TRBV28 and J is TRBJ1-2; D perhaps matches TRBD1 (5 bases). From germline, CDR1 is MDHEN and CDR2 SYDVKM. V lost 5 bases and J lost 5, with 9 bases in between. This CDR3 has 12 residues.

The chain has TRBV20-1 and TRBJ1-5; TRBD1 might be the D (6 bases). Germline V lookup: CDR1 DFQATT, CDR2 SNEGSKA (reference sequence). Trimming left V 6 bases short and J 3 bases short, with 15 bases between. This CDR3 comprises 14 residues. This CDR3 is CSARSGTLNQPQHF. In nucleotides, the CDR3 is TGCAGTGCGAGGTCCGGGACACTCAATCAGCCCCAGCATTTT.

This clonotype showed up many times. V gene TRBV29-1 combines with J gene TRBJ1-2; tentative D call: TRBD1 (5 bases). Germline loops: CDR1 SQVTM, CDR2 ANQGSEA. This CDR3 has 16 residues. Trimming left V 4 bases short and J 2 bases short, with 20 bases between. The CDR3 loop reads CSVAGDVQSLNYGYTF. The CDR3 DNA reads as TGCAGCGTTGCTGGGGACGTACAATCCCTAAACTATGGCTACACCTTC. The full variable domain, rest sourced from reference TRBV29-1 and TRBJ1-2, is SAVISQKPSRDICQRGTSLTIQCQVDSQVTMMFWYRQQPGQSLTLIATANQGSEATYESGFVIDKFPISRPNLTFSTLTVSNMSPEDSSIYLCSVAGDVQSLNYGYTFGSGTRLTVV.

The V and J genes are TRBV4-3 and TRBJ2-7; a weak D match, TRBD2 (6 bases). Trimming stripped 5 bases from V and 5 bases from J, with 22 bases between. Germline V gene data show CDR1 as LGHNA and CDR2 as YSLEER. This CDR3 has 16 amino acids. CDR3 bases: TGCGCCAGCAGCTATCCGGGTAGCGGAGGAGGGAACGAGCAGTACTTC. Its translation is CASSYPGSGGGNEQYF.

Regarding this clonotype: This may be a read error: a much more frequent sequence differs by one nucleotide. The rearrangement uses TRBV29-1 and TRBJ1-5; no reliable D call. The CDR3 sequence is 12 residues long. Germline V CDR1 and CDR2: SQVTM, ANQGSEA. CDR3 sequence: CSVEAPGQPQNF. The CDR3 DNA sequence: TGCAGCGTTGAAGCCCCCGGTCAGCCCCAGAATTTT.

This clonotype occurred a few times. CDR3 DNA sequence: TGCAGCGTTGAAGGTTCGACTAGCGGAAGTTACAATGAGCAGTTCTTC. It yields the protein CSVEGSTSGSYNEQFF. The rearrangement uses TRBV29-1 and TRBJ2-1; 9 bases are shared with TRBD2. The germline CDR1 and CDR2 sequences are SQVTM and ANQGSEA. The CDR3 runs 16 residues. Trimming took 1 base from V and 4 from J; bases not matched to a gene: 8.

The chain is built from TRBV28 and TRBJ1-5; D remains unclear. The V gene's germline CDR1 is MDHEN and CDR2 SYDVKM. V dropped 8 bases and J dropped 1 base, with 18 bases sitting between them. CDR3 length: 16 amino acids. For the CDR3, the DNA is TGTGCCAGCGTCCCCGGGGTGGCGGGGAGCAATCAGCCCCAGCATTTT. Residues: CASVPGVAGSNQPQHF. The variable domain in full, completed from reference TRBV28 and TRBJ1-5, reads DVKVTQSSRYLVKRTGEKVFLECVQDMDHENMFWYRQDPGLGLRLIYFSYDVKMKEKGDIPEGYSVSREKKERFSLILESASTNQTSMYLCASVPGVAGSNQPQHFGDGTRLSIL.

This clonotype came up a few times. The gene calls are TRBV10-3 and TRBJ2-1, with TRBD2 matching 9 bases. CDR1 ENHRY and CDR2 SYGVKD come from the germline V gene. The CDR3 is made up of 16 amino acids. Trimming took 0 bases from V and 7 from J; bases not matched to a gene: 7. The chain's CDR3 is CAISESRSGGRNEQFF. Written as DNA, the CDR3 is TGTGCCATCAGTGAGTCGAGGAGCGGGGGGCGGAATGAGCAGTTCTTC.

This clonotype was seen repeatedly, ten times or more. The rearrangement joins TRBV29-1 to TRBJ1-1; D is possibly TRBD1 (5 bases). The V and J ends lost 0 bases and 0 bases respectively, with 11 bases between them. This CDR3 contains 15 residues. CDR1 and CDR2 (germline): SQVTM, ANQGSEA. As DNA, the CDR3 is TGCAGCGTTGAAGATCAGGGTGGGATGAACACTGAAGCTTTCTTT. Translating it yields CSVEDQGGMNTEAFF.

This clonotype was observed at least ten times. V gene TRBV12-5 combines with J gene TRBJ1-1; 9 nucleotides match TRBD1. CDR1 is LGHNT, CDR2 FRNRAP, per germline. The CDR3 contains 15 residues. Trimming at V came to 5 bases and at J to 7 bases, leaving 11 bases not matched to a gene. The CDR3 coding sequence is TGTGCTAGTGGTCCGGGAAGGACAGGGGATATTGAAGCTTTCTTT. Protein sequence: CASGPGRTGDIEAFF.

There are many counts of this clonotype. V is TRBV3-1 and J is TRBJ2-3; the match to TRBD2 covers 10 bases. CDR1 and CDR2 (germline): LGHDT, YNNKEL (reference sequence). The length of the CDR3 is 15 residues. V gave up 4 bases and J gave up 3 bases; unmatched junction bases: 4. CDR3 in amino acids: CASSPSGRGTDTQYF. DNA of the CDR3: TGTGCCAGCAGCCCTAGCGGGAGAGGAACAGATACGCAGTATTTT.

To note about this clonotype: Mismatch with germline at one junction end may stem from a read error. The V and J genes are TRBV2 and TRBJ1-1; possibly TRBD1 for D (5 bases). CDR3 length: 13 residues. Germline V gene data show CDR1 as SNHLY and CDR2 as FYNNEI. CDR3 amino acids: CASSERGYTEASF. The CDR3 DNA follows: TGTGCCAGCAGTGAGAGGGGTTACACTGAAGCTTCCTTT. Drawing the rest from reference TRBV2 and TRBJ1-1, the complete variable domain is EPEVTQTPSHQVTQMGQEVILRCVPISNHLYFYWYRQILGQKVEFLVSFYNNEISEKSEIFDDQFSVERPDGSNFTLKIRSTKLEDSAMYFCASSERGYTEASFGQGTRLTVV.

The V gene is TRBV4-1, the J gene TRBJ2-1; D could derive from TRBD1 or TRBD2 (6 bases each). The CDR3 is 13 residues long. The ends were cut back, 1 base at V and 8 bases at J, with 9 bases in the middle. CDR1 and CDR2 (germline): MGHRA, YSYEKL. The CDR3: CASSQAGAYEQFF. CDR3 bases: TGCGCCAGCAGCCAAGCGGGGGCGTATGAGCAGTTCTTC.

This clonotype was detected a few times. Here the CDR3 DNA reads TGTGCCAGCAGCCCTAGCGGGGGCGCGTCCTACGAGCAGTACTTC. Translating gives CASSPSGGASYEQYF. The chain joins TRBV3-1 to TRBJ2-7; TRBD2 matches 10 bases. The CDR3 has 15 amino acids. After removal of 4 bases from V and 1 base from J, the junction contained 4 bases not matched to a gene. CDR1 and CDR2 from the germline V gene are LGHDT and YNNKEL (reference sequence).

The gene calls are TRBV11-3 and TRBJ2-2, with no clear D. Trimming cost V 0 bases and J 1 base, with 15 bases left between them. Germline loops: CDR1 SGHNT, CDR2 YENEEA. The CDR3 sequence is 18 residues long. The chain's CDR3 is CASSLDLLLNLNTGELFF. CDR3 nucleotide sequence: TGTGCCAGCAGCTTAGATCTGCTACTTAACCTGAACACCGGGGAGCTGTTTTTT.

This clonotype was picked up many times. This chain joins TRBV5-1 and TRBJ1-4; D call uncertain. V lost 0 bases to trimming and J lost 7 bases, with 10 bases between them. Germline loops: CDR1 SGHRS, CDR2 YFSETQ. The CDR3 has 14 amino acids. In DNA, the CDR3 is TGCGCCAGCAGCTTGGCCGCAAAGCCTGAAAAACTGTTTTTT. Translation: CASSLAAKPEKLFF.

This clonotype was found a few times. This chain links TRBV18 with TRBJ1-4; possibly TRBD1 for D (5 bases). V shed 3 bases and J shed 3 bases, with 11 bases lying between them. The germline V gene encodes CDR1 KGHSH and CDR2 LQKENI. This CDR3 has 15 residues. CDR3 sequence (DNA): TGTGCCAGCTCACCCCGCCGGGGCCCTAATGAAAAACTGTTTTTT. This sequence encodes CASSPRRGPNEKLFF.

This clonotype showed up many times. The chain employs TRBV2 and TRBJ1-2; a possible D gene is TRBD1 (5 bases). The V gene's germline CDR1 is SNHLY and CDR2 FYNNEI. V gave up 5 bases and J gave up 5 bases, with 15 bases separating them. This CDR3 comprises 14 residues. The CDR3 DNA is TGTGCCAGCAGTTCCGGGACGGTAATATATGGCTACACCTTC. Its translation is CASSSGTVIYGYTF. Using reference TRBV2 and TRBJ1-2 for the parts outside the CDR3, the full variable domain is EPEVTQTPSHQVTQMGQEVILRCVPISNHLYFYWYRQILGQKVEFLVSFYNNEISEKSEIFDDQFSVERPDGSNFTLKIRSTKLEDSAMYFCASSSGTVIYGYTFGSGTRLTVV.

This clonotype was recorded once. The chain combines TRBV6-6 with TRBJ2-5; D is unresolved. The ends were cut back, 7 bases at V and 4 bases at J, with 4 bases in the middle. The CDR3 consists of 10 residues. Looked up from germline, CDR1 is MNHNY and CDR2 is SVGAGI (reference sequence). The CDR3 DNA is TGTGCCAGCACCGGAGAGACCCAGTACTTC. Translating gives CASTGETQYF.

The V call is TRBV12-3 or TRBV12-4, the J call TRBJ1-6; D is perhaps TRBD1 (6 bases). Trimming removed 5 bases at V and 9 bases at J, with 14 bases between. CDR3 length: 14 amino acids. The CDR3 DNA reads TGTGCCAGCAGTGCAGGGACATTCCCTTCACCCCTCCACTTT. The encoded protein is CASSAGTFPSPLHF.

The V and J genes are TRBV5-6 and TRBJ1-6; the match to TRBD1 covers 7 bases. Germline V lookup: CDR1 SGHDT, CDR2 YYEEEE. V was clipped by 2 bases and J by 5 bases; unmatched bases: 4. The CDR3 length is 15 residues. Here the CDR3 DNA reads TGTGCCAGCAGCTTAAGACAGGGCGATAATTCACCCCTCCACTTT. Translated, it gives CASSLRQGDNSPLHF.

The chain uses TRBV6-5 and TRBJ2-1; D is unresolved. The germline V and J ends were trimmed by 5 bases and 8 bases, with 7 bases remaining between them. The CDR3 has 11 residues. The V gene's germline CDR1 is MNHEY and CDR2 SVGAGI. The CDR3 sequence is CASSGVYEQFF. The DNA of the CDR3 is TGTGCCAGCAGTGGGGTGTATGAGCAGTTCTTC.

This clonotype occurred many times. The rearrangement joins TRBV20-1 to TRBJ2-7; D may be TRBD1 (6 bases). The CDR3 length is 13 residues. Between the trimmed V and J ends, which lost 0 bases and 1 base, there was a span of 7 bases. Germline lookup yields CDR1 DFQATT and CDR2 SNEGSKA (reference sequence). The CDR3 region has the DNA TGCAGTGCTAGAGATGGACAGTCCTACGAGCAGTACTTC. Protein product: CSARDGQSYEQYF.

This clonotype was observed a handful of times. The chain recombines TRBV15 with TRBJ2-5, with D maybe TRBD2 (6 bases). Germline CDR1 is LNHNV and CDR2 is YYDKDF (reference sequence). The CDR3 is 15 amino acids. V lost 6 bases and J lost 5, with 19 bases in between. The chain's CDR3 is CATREAYGGIETQYF. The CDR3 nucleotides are TGTGCCACCAGGGAAGCCTACGGGGGTATTGAGACCCAGTACTTC.

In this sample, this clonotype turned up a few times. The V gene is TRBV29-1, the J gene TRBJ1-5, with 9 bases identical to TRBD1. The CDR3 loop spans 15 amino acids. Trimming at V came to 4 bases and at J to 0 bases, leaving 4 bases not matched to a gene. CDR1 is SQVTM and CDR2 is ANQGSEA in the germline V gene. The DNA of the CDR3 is TGCAGCGTTGCGGACAGGGGTAATAGCAATCAGCCCCAGCATTTT. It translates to CSVADRGNSNQPQHF.